This T cell receptor beta chain was profiled in a study of siplizumab effects on memory and regulatory T cells. From germline, CDR1 is GTSNPN and CDR2 SVGIG (reference sequence). V gave up 2 bases and J gave up 4 bases, with 17 bases separating them. This CDR3 is built from 15 residues. This clone was counted only a few times. The antigen is undetermined. Overall study results and limits: Sequences below about 10^-5 frequency were poorly captured. As a result, only a minor fraction of alloreactive clones mapped to unstimulated subsets. The naive T cell population seemed more diverse than memory cells and seemed a major contributor to the alloresponse. The majority of clones, roughly 80-96% of proliferating CD4+ or CD8+ clones, lacked an assignable naive or memory phenotype. Siplizumab significantly decreased alloreactive sequences from unstimulated CD4+ memory cells.

Generated by immunoSEQ multiplex PCR, the TCRdb table keeps only in-frame clones and is missing some. The table records about 69,000 clones, roughly 88% of them present only once. The sequenced material came from Tregs sorted from blood. The chain links TRBV30 to TRBJ1-1; TRBD1 might be the D (6 bases). The TCR originated in a human donor in good health. CDR3 DNA: TGTGCCTGGAGTACAAATGGGGGGGCGATCACTGAAGCTTTCTTT. It codes for CAWSTNGGAITEAFF.